Given below is one TCR beta chain in context. Its antigen remains unknown. One end of the junction fails to match germline, which may point to a read error. The CDR3 length is 11 residues. Germline V lookup: CDR1 SNHLY, CDR2 FYNNEI. These data originate in a study of T cells in Graves' hyperthyroidism and ophthalmopathy. General observations from the study: A model built on 13 V-J features separated ophthalmopathy from stable hyperthyroidism. Among clonotypes expanded in thyroid above 0.001, most were also found in blood.

From RNA transcripts, TCR beta CDR3 regions were amplified. In the first-round RT-PCR of the TCR CDR3, the HTBI primer set was used. TCRdb re-derived calls from the multiplex PCR reads in MiXCR, one entry per CDR3 protein. The data hold 50,000 to 60,000 distinct CDR3 sequences, with around 50% observed a single time. Subjects with ophthalmopathy showed a Clinical Activity Score no lower than 3, a NOSPECS grade no lower than 4, and a duration shorter than 3 months. The material sequenced was blood. The receptor was isolated from a woman aged 25 to 39 with Graves' ophthalmopathy. This chain joins TRBV2 and TRBJ2-1; no firm D call. The CDR3 DNA reads as TGTGCCAGCAGTGGGCGCGATGAGCAGTCCTTC. Translated: CASSGRDEQSF. Variable domain in full (rest from reference TRBV2 and TRBJ2-1): EPEVTQTPSHQVTQMGQEVILRCVPISNHLYFYWYRQILGQKVEFLVSFYNNEISEKSEIFDDQFSVERPDGSNFTLKIRSTKLEDSAMYFCASSGRDEQSFGPGTRLTVL.